These 25 T cell receptor beta chains were all obtained from the same sample, sequenced in a study of shared clonotypes between healthy human individuals. The assay was immunoSEQ multiplex PCR, and TCRdb's table has in-frame clones only and misses some. There are about 2.3 million clones in the sample; over 85% occur only once, and 0.39% lies in the top ten. Sequencing was carried out using naive CD4+ T cells from PBMCs. Subset: CD45RA+ positively selected. These TCRs come from a man aged 18 to 35 in good health. Some clones in this sample may be carry-over from other donors' samples.

The gene calls are TRBV5-4 and TRBJ1-1, with D tentatively TRBD1 (5 bases). Trimming pared 4 bases from V and 1 base from J, leaving 14 bases between. The CDR3 totals 15 residues. Germline values: CDR1 SGHNT, CDR2 YYREEE (reference sequence). CDR3 region: CASSAMFQGNTEAFF. CDR3 nucleotides: TGTGCCAGCAGCGCGATGTTCCAGGGGAACACTGAAGCTTTCTTT.

The genes are TRBV18 and TRBJ2-1; D gene uncertain. Trimming cost V 0 bases and J 0 bases, with 6 bases left between them. CDR1 and CDR2 (germline): KGHSH, LQKENI. The CDR3 has 15 amino acids. CDR3 amino acids: CASSPPNLSYNEQFF. In nucleotides, the CDR3 is TGTGCCAGCTCACCACCGAACCTCTCCTACAATGAGCAGTTCTTC.

V gene TRBV25-1 combines with J gene TRBJ2-5; 8 bases match TRBD2. Trimming cost V 1 base and J 4 bases; bases outside gene matches: 2. Germline V gene lookup returns CDR1 MGHDK and CDR2 SYGVNS. The length of the CDR3 is 14 residues. CDR3 residues: CASSESLAGETQYF. DNA of the CDR3: TGTGCCAGCAGTGAATCTCTAGCGGGAGAGACCCAGTACTTC.

The CDR3 sequence is CASSLVGRLMGKLFF. The DNA of the CDR3 is TGTGCCAGCAGCTTAGTGGGACGTCTCATGGGAAAACTGTTTTTT. The chain carries TRBV7-2 and TRBJ1-4; D possibly corresponds to TRBD1 (5 bases). CDR3 length: 15 residues. V was cut by 1 base and J by 10 bases, with 16 bases left in between. Germline CDR1 SGHTA, CDR2 FQGNSA.

V gene TRBV25-1 combines with J gene TRBJ1-1; 9 nucleotides align to TRBD1. J lost 4 bases, V lost 3 bases, and 6 bases had no gene match. The CDR3 contains 15 residues. Germline CDR1 and CDR2: MGHDK and SYGVNS. As DNA, the CDR3 is TGTGCCAGCAGTGACCCCATGACAGGGGGCACTGAAGCTTTCTTT. Translated: CASSDPMTGGTEAFF. The full variable domain, completed using reference TRBV25-1 and TRBJ1-1, is EADIYQTPRYLVIGTGKKITLECSQTMGHDKMYWYQQDPGMELHLIHYSYGVNSTEKGDLSSESTVSRIRTEHFPLTLESARPSHTSQYLCASSDPMTGGTEAFFGQGTRLTVV.

The chain links TRBV7-9 to TRBJ1-2; a possible D gene is TRBD1 (5 bases). V was trimmed by 5 bases and J by 0 bases, leaving 19 bases between them. Germline CDR1 and CDR2: SEHNR and FQNEAQ (reference sequence). This CDR3 spans 17 amino acids. The CDR3 is CASSIRPQGTANYGYTF. Here the CDR3 DNA reads TGTGCCAGCAGCATTAGACCCCAGGGAACAGCTAACTATGGCTACACCTTC.

The rearrangement uses TRBV2 and TRBJ2-7, with 11 bases that match TRBD1. The V gene end was trimmed by 8 bases and the J gene end by 2 bases; junction bases not matched to a gene: 8. The CDR3 is made up of 15 amino acids. The germline V gene encodes CDR1 SNHLY and CDR2 FYNNEI. This CDR3 is CASLDRGLTTYEQYF. The CDR3, as DNA: TGTGCCAGCCTGGACAGGGGGCTCACCACCTACGAGCAGTACTTC.

This clone appeared once. The V call is TRBV4-1, the J call TRBJ1-4; tentative D call: TRBD1 (5 bases). The CDR3 consists of 16 residues. Trimming left V 1 base short and J 4 bases short, with 13 bases between. The germline CDR1 and CDR2 sequences are MGHRA and YSYEKL. This chain's CDR3 is CASSQGGDAHNEKLFF. Written as DNA, the CDR3 is TGCGCCAGCAGCCAAGGGGGGGACGCCCATAATGAAAAACTGTTTTTT.

The chain joins TRBV5-1 to TRBJ1-2; weak D call: TRBD1 (5 bases). Trimming took 4 bases from V and 6 from J, leaving 22 bases between them. Germline CDR1 reads SGHRS; CDR2 reads YFSETQ. This CDR3 has 16 residues. This CDR3 reads CASSLVEGPGGDGYTF. Here the CDR3 DNA reads TGCGCCAGCAGCCTGGTAGAGGGGCCCGGCGGGGATGGCTACACCTTC.

The genes are TRBV5-1 and TRBJ1-2, with D possibly being TRBD1 (5 bases). V shed 5 bases and J shed 6 bases, with 20 bases lying between them. Germline values: CDR1 SGHRS, CDR2 YFSETQ. The CDR3 sequence is 15 residues long. CDR3 nucleotides: TGCGCCAGCAGATCCTTGGGCGGGGCAGGCCATGGCTACACCTTC. Amino acid sequence: CASRSLGGAGHGYTF.

Points on this clone: Other DNA variants within this sample encode the same CDR3. V gene TRBV5-1 combines with J gene TRBJ2-3, with no clear D. From germline, CDR1 is SGHRS and CDR2 YFSETQ. CDR3 length: 13 amino acids. The V and J ends lost 0 bases and 4 bases respectively, with 6 bases between them. The CDR3 nucleotides are TGCGCCAGCAGCTTGGTCGGGTCAGATACGCAGTATTTT. Its protein product is CASSLVGSDTQYF.

The chain recombines TRBV7-9 with TRBJ2-1; 12 positions agree with TRBD2. The length of the CDR3 is 14 residues. In germline, CDR1 is SEHNR, CDR2 FQNEAQ (reference sequence). The trim removed 8 bases at V and 7 bases at J, leaving 6 bases unmatched. The CDR3 DNA reads TGTGCCAGCTTTAGACTAGCGGGAGAAAATGAGCAGTTCTTC. Its protein is CASFRLAGENEQFF.

The table lists this clone with a count of one. This chain connects TRBV21-1 to TRBJ1-4. TRBV21-1 is termed a pseudogene. CDR3 length: 16 amino acids. The DNA of the CDR3 is TGTGCCAGCAGCAAAGTTTCGGGGGGCAGCGCGAAAAAACTGTTTTTT. Protein product: CASSKVSGGSAKKLFF.

The chain combines TRBV10-3 with TRBJ2-1; D might be TRBD1 (5 bases). CDR3 length: 14 residues. Trimming shortened V by 8 bases and J by 2 bases, and 13 bases separated the two germline ends. Germline CDR1 reads ENHRY; CDR2 reads SYGVKD. The CDR3 DNA follows: TGTGCCATCTCCTTTGACAGCCCCTACAATGAGCAGTTCTTC. Its translation: CAISFDSPYNEQFF.

This rearrangement joins TRBV9 to TRBJ1-1; 7 bases fit TRBD1. Trimming at V came to 5 bases and at J to 3 bases, leaving 13 bases not matched to a gene. The germline CDR1 and CDR2 sequences are SGDLS and YYNGEE. The CDR3 spans 16 residues. CDR3 nucleotide sequence: TGTGCCAGCAGTCATACAGGGGACGTATATGACACTGAAGCTTTCTTT. Its translation is CASSHTGDVYDTEAFF.

The genes are TRBV27 and TRBJ2-5; 13 bases agree with TRBD2. This CDR3 contains 16 residues. Germline V gene data show CDR1 as MNHEY and CDR2 as SMNVEV (reference sequence). Trimming took 5 bases from V and 4 from J; bases not matched to a gene: 7. This CDR3 reads CASSHTSGRAAETQYF. CDR3 bases: TGTGCCAGCAGTCACACTAGCGGGAGGGCCGCAGAGACCCAGTACTTC.

The gene calls are TRBV9 and TRBJ1-4, with TRBD1 as a possible D gene (5 bases). Germline loops: CDR1 SGDLS, CDR2 YYNGEE. The CDR3 sequence is 15 residues long. The V gene lost 4 bases and the J gene lost 8 bases, with 18 bases spanning the gap. The chain's CDR3 is CASSTSPQGGEKLFF. The CDR3, as DNA: TGTGCCAGCAGCACTTCCCCTCAGGGTGGAGAAAAACTGTTTTTT.

The genes are TRBV28 and TRBJ2-7; a weak D match, TRBD2 (5 bases). V shed 5 bases and J shed 6 bases, with 20 bases lying between them. This CDR3 has 15 amino acids. Germline V gene lookup returns CDR1 MDHEN and CDR2 SYDVKM. This CDR3 reads CASSGGTARTGEQYF. The CDR3 nucleotides read TGTGCCAGCAGTGGAGGCACAGCTAGGACGGGCGAGCAGTACTTC.

The chain couples TRBV9 to TRBJ2-7, with 9 bases fitting TRBD1. Per the germline V gene, CDR1 is SGDLS and CDR2 is YYNGEE. The length of the CDR3 is 15 residues. Germline trimming cut 0 bases from V and 3 bases from J; bases unmatched to any gene: 4. CDR3 protein: CASSVEQGAVYEQYF. DNA of the CDR3: TGTGCCAGCAGCGTAGAACAGGGGGCAGTCTACGAGCAGTACTTC.

This clone occurred once. The V call is TRBV9, the J call TRBJ1-1; a weak D match, TRBD1 (6 bases). The CDR3 loop spans 16 amino acids. Deletions cut 0 bases from V and 0 bases from J, with 12 bases between. The germline V gene encodes CDR1 SGDLS and CDR2 YYNGEE. DNA of the CDR3: TGTGCCAGCAGCGTAGTAGGGGGTTCCATGAACACTGAAGCTTTCTTT. It is translated as CASSVVGGSMNTEAFF.

The chain uses TRBV5-1 and TRBJ2-5, with D possibly being TRBD2 (5 bases). The CDR3 is 12 residues long. V lost 4 bases, J lost 5 bases, and 9 bases lay in between. Germline V gene sequence: CDR1 SGHRS, CDR2 YFSETQ. This CDR3 reads CASSRGLETQYF. Written as DNA, the CDR3 is TGCGCCAGCAGCCGAGGGTTGGAGACCCAGTACTTC.

This clone is a singleton in its sample. This chain uses TRBV28 with TRBJ1-5; maybe TRBD1 (5 bases). Trimming left V 3 bases short and J 11 bases short, with 11 bases between. CDR3 length: 12 residues. Germline V gene sequence: CDR1 MDHEN, CDR2 SYDVKM. Written as DNA, the CDR3 is TGTGCCAGCAGTTTTTATGGCAGGGCCCAGCATTTT. It specifies CASSFYGRAQHF.

The chain is built from TRBV4-1 and TRBJ1-1; 10 nucleotides line up with TRBD1. Germline CDR1 is MGHRA and CDR2 is YSYEKL. The CDR3 sequence is 16 residues long. Unmatched junction bases numbered 9, after V lost 1 base and J lost 7 bases. This CDR3 is CASSQGGGQGKVEAFF. CDR3 sequence (DNA): TGCGCCAGCAGCCAAGGGGGGGGACAGGGGAAAGTTGAAGCTTTCTTT.

This chain joins TRBV28 and TRBJ1-1; tentative D call: TRBD1 (5 bases). Per the germline V gene, CDR1 is MDHEN and CDR2 is SYDVKM. V was pared by 6 bases and J by 4 bases, with 21 bases between. The CDR3 totals 16 residues. CDR3 region: CASRGSAFFRGTEAFF. As DNA, the CDR3 is TGTGCCAGCAGGGGGTCCGCATTTTTTAGGGGCACTGAAGCTTTCTTT.

The chain employs TRBV9 and TRBJ1-1; D is possibly TRBD1 (6 bases). Germline CDR1 and CDR2: SGDLS and YYNGEE. Deletions cut 3 bases from V and 5 bases from J, with 17 bases between. The CDR3 has 15 residues. CDR3 region: CASSGPNRGLTEAFF. The CDR3 DNA is TGTGCCAGCAGCGGCCCAAATCGGGGGCTGACTGAAGCTTTCTTT.